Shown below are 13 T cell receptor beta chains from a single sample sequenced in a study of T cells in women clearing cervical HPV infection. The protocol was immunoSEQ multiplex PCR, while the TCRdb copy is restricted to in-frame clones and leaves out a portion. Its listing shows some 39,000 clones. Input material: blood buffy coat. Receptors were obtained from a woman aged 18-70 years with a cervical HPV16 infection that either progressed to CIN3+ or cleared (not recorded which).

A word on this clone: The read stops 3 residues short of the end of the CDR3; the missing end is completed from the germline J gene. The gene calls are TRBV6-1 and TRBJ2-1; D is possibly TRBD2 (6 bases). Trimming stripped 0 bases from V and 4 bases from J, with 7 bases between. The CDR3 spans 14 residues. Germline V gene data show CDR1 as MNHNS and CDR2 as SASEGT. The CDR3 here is CASSEAGGYNEQFF. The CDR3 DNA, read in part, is TGTGCCAGCAGTGAAGCGGGGGGTTACAATGAG.

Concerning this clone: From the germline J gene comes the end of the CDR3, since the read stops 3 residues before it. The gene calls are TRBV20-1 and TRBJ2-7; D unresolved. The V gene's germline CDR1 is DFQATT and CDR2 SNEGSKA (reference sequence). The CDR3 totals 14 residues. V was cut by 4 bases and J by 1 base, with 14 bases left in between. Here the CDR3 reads CSAKHLLNSYEQYF. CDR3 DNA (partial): TGCAGTGCTAAACATCTCCTGAATTCCTACGAG.

The CDR3 region is CSARDKLNNEQFF. CDR3 DNA (partial): TGCAGTGCTAGGGACAAATTAAACAATGAG. The rearrangement uses TRBV20-1 and TRBJ2-1; weak D call: TRBD1 (5 bases). The read ends 3 residues before the CDR3 terminus; that terminus is restored from the germline J gene. Germline loops: CDR1 DFQATT, CDR2 SNEGSKA (reference sequence). This CDR3 has 13 residues. Trimming took 3 bases from V and 5 from J, leaving 11 bases between them.

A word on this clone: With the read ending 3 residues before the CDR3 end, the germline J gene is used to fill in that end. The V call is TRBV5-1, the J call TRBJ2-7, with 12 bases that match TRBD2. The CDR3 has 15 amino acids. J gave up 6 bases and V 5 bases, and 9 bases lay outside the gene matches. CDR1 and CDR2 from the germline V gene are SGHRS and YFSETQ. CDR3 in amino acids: CASRSSGGALVEQYF. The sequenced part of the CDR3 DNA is TGCGCCAGCAGATCTAGCGGGGGGGCTTTAGTCGAG.

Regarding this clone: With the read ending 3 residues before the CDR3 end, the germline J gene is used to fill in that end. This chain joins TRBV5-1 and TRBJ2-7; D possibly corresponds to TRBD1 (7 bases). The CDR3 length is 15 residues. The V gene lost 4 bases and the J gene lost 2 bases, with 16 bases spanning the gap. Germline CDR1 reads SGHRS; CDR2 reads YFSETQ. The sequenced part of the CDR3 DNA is TGCGCCAGCAGCGGCACAGGGGAGGCCCCCTACGAG. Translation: CASSGTGEAPYE. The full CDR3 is CASSGTGEAPYEQYF.

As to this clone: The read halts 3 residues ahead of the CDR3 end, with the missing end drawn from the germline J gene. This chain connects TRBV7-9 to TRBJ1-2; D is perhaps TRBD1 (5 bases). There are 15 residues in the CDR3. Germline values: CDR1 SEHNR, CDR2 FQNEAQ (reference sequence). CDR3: CASGGLAGEANDYTF. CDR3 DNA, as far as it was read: TGTGCCAGCGGAGGACTAGCGGGGGAGGCCAATGAC.

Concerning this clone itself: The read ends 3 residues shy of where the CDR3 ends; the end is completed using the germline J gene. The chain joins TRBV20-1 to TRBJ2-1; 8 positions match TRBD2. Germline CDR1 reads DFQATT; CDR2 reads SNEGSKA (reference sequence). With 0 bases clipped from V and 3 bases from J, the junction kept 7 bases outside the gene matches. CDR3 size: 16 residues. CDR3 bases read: TGCAGTGCTAGAGATACCAGCGGGGGTAGCTACAATGAG. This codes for CSARDTSGGSYNE. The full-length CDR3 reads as CSARDTSGGSYNEQFF.

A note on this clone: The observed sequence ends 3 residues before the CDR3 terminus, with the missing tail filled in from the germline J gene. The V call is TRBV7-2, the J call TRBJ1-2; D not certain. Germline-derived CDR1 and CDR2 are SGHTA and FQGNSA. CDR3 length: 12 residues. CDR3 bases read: TGTGCCAGCAGCCCTGTCTCCTACGAC. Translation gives CASSPVSYD. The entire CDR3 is CASSPVSYDYTF. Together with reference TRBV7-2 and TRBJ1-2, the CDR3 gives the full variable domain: GAGVSQSPSNKVTEKGKDVELRCDPISGHTALYWYRQSLGQGLEFLIYFQGNSAPDKSGLPSDRFSAERTGGSVSTLTIQRTQQEDSAVYLCASSPVSYDYTFGSGTRLTVV.

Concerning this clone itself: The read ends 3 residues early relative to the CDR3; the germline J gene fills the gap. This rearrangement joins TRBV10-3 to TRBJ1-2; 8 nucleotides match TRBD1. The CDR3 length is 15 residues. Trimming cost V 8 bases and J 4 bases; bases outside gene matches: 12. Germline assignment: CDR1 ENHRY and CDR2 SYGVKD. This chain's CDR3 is CAIGRTGSEGYGYTF. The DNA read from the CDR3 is TGTGCCATCGGGAGGACAGGGTCTGAGGGCTATGGC.

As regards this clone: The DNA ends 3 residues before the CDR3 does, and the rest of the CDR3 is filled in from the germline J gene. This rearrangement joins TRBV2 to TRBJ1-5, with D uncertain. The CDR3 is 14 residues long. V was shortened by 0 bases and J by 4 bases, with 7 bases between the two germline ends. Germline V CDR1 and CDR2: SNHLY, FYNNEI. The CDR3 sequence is CASSEARVNQPQHF. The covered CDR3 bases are TGTGCCAGCAGTGAAGCGCGGGTTAATCAGCCC.

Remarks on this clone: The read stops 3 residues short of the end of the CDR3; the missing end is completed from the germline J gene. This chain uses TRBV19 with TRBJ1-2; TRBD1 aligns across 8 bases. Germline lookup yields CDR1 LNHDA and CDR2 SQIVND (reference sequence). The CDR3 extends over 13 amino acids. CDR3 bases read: TGTGCCAGTAGTATGGGACAGGCCTACGAC. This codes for CASSMGQAYD. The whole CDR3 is CASSMGQAYDYTF.

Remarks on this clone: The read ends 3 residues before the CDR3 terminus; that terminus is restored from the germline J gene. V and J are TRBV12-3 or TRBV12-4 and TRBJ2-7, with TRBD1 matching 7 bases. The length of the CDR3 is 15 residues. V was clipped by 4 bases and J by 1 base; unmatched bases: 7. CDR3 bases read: TGTGCCAGCAGTTCCCGGACAGGAACTTCCTACGAG. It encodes CASSSRTGTSYE. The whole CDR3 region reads CASSSRTGTSYEQYF.

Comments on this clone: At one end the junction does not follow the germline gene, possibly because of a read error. CDR3 region: CASSQDLAGGLDTQYF. The CDR3 bases that were read are TGCGCCAGCAGCCAAGACCTAGCGGGGGGGCTGGATACG. V is TRBV4-2 and J is TRBJ2-3; 12 nucleotides agree with TRBD2. The read halts 3 residues ahead of the CDR3 end, with the missing end drawn from the germline J gene. CDR1 and CDR2 from the germline V gene are LGHNA and YNFKEQ. The CDR3 is made up of 16 amino acids.